This T cell receptor beta chain was obtained from a study of blood T cells in healthy people across ages. Whole-study findings and limits: Across samples, TCR beta diversity tracked strongly with naive T cell percentage. Unsorted PBMC input precluded a conclusive naive versus antigen-experienced comparison.

Then a second PCR, running roughly 7 to 11 cycles, was carried out with a sample-barcoded 5' primer and a J-beta primer mix. Each CDR3 protein is one row after TCRdb ran MiXCR on the 5' RACE reads. The sample has over a million distinct CDR3 sequences, 40% to 55% seen once. Germline CDR1 LNHNV, CDR2 YYDKDF (reference sequence). CDR3 length: 16 residues. The J segment lost 3 bases and the V segment lost 0 bases, leaving 7 bases of the junction unmatched. This clonotype turned up a few times. What it binds is not known. Sequences were obtained from blood. The receptor was isolated from an older woman in good health. The chain has TRBV15 and TRBJ2-7, with 8 bases identical to TRBD1. The CDR3 reads CATSREVTGGLYEQYF. DNA for the CDR3: TGTGCCACCAGCAGAGAAGTTACAGGGGGTCTCTACGAGCAGTACTTC. Together with reference TRBV15 and TRBJ2-7, the CDR3 gives the full variable domain: DAMVIQNPRYQVTQFGKPVTLSCSQTLNHNVMYWYQQKSSQAPKLLFHYYDKDFNNEADTPDNFQSRRPNTSFCFLDIRSPGLGDTAMYLCATSREVTGGLYEQYFGPGTRLTVT.